These 32 T cell receptor beta chains came from one sample sequenced in a study of early T cells in non-severe SARS-CoV-2 infection. TCRdb reprocessed the 5' RACE reads via MiXCR and lists one record per CDR3 protein. Altogether 70,000 to 95,000 distinct CDR3 sequences are present, around 15% being singletons, with the ten largest covering 9.5% to 12%. The specimen was whole blood. The source is an adult who was a healthcare worker with PCR-confirmed SARS-CoV-2 infection or an uninfected control (not recorded which).

This clonotype was detected many times. The chain combines TRBV7-2 with TRBJ2-5, with D perhaps TRBD2 (6 bases). CDR3 length: 15 amino acids. Trimming pared 1 base from V and 1 base from J, leaving 10 bases between. CDR1 is SGHTA and CDR2 is FQGNSA in the germline V gene. In DNA, the CDR3 is TGTGCCAGCAGCTTAGGCTCGCGGGGCCAAGAGACCCAGTACTTC. It specifies CASSLGSRGQETQYF.

The chain is built from TRBV29-1 and TRBJ1-1; the D gene is possibly TRBD1 (6 bases). V lost 6 bases to trimming and J lost 2 bases, with 13 bases between them. The CDR3 length is 13 residues. Per the germline V gene, CDR1 is SQVTM and CDR2 is ANQGSEA. The CDR3 nucleotides read TGCAGCGTAGCTAAAGGGGGAAACACTGAAGCTTTCTTT. Translating gives CSVAKGGNTEAFF.

This chain links TRBV3-1 with TRBJ2-6, with 7 bases fitting TRBD1. Germline CDR1 is LGHDT and CDR2 is YNNKEL (reference sequence). The CDR3 runs to 17 residues. With V trimmed by 5 bases and J by 3 bases, 10 bases remained unmatched. CDR3 nucleotides: TGTGCCAGCAGCTTCCGCCCGACAGGGAATGGGGCCAACGTCCTGACTTTC. Translating it yields CASSFRPTGNGANVLTF.

The sample holds a few counts of this clonotype. The rearrangement uses TRBV6-4 and TRBJ2-2; TRBD1 or TRBD2 may be the D gene (5 bases each). Germline V gene lookup returns CDR1 MRHNA and CDR2 SNTAGT. The CDR3 is 14 amino acids. With 6 bases removed from V and 3 bases from J, the gap between germline ends came to 11 bases. The CDR3 DNA sequence: TGTGCCAGCAGCGCCGGGACCGACACCGGGGAGCTGTTTTTT. It encodes CASSAGTDTGELFF.

The chain joins TRBV11-2 to TRBJ2-4; 11 bases agree with TRBD2. J was trimmed by 6 bases and V by 1 base; bases with no gene match: 2. In germline, CDR1 is SGHAT, CDR2 FQNNGV. CDR3 size: 15 residues. The CDR3 nucleotides are TGTGCCAGCAGCTTAGTTGGACTAGCGGGAAACATTCAGTACTTC. Translated: CASSLVGLAGNIQYF.

This clonotype was counted between two and nine times. This sequence joins TRBV12-3 or TRBV12-4 and TRBJ2-1; D uncertain. This CDR3 comprises 14 residues. Trimming removed 8 bases from V and 8 bases from J, with 19 bases in between. The CDR3 region has the DNA TGTGCCAGCCAATTGGGGTTCTCCTCTGATGAGCAGTTCTTC. Protein: CASQLGFSSDEQFF.

This clonotype was found a few times. The rearrangement links TRBV3-1 to TRBJ1-2; D gene uncertain. The ends were cut back, 0 bases at V and 5 bases at J, with 13 bases in the middle. There are 15 residues in the CDR3. The germline V gene encodes CDR1 LGHDT and CDR2 YNNKEL (reference sequence). The CDR3 sequence: CASSQDSRIRYGYTF. For the CDR3, the DNA is TGTGCCAGCAGCCAAGATTCCCGAATTCGTTATGGCTACACCTTC.

This clonotype was counted only a few times. The CDR3 bases are TGTGCCAGTAAGGTGGGCAGGGCCTATAGCAATCAGCCCCAGCATTTT. Its translation is CASKVGRAYSNQPQHF. The rearrangement links TRBV19 to TRBJ1-5, with TRBD1 as a possible D gene (5 bases). V was pared by 7 bases and J by 0 bases, with 16 bases between. This CDR3 is built from 16 residues. Germline loops: CDR1 LNHDA, CDR2 SQIVND (reference sequence).

This clonotype was detected a few times. This rearrangement joins TRBV7-9 to TRBJ2-3, with D possibly matching TRBD2 (6 bases). V was trimmed by 1 base and J by 2 bases, leaving 16 bases between them. Per germline, CDR1 SEHNR and CDR2 FQNEAQ (reference sequence). The CDR3 totals 17 residues. CDR3 loop: CASSLDSAGWHTDTQYF. As DNA, the CDR3 is TGTGCCAGCAGCTTAGACTCAGCGGGTTGGCACACAGATACGCAGTATTTT.

In this sample, this clonotype turned up a few times. This chain uses TRBV7-2 with TRBJ2-3; D might be TRBD1 or TRBD2, each matching 5 bases. Per germline, CDR1 SGHTA and CDR2 FQGNSA. V lost 4 bases to trimming and J lost 6 bases, with 14 bases between them. This CDR3 spans 14 amino acids. The CDR3: CASSYNHGTDTQYF. CDR3 DNA: TGTGCCAGCAGCTACAATCACGGGACGGATACGCAGTATTTT. The complete variable domain, with remaining parts taken from reference TRBV7-2 and TRBJ2-3, reads GAGVSQSPSNKVTEKGKDVELRCDPISGHTALYWYRQSLGQGLEFLIYFQGNSAPDKSGLPSDRFSAERTGGSVSTLTIQRTQQEDSAVYLCASSYNHGTDTQYFGPGTRLTVL.

V usage is TRBV10-3 and J usage is TRBJ2-1, with 11 positions matching TRBD1. CDR1 and CDR2 from the germline V gene are ENHRY and SYGVKD. CDR3 size: 15 residues. Trimming removed 4 bases from V and 8 bases from J; junction bases left unmatched: 7. CDR3 in amino acids: CAISVGTGGAYEQFF. The CDR3 region has the DNA TGTGCCATCAGTGTGGGGACAGGGGGAGCGTATGAGCAGTTCTTC.

This clonotype was seen only a few times. This chain connects TRBV20-1 to TRBJ2-3; 9 bases agree with TRBD2. V was pared by 2 bases and J by 4 bases, with 4 bases of the junction left unmatched. CDR3 length equals 14 residues. In germline, CDR1 is DFQATT, CDR2 SNEGSKA (reference sequence). CDR3 DNA: TGCAGTGCTAGAACTAGCGGGCCTCCAGATACGCAGTATTTT. It is translated as CSARTSGPPDTQYF.

This clonotype was seen a few times. The rearrangement joins TRBV28 to TRBJ2-5; D is possibly TRBD1 (6 bases). Trimming left V 4 bases short and J 2 bases short, with 8 bases between. The CDR3 totals 13 residues. The germline V gene encodes CDR1 MDHEN and CDR2 SYDVKM. This CDR3 reads CASSSTGQETQYF. In nucleotides, the CDR3 is TGTGCCAGCAGTTCGACAGGTCAAGAGACCCAGTACTTC.

The chain uses TRBV18 and TRBJ1-1, with a weak D call TRBD1 (5 bases). The germline V gene has CDR1 KGHSH and CDR2 LQKENI. This CDR3 contains 13 residues. Trimming removed 4 bases from V and 0 bases from J, with 6 bases in between. CDR3 protein: CASSRGVNTEAFF. The CDR3 nucleotides are TGTGCCAGCTCACGAGGGGTGAACACTGAAGCTTTCTTT. Variable domain in full (rest from reference TRBV18 and TRBJ1-1): NAGVMQNPRHLVRRRGQEARLRCSPMKGHSHVYWYRQLPEEGLKFMVYLQKENIIDESGMPKERFSAEFPKEGPSILRIQQVVRGDSAAYFCASSRGVNTEAFFGQGTRLTVV.

This clonotype was seen more than once but under ten times. J is TRBJ1-1 and V is TRBV12-5, with unresolved D. Germline assignment: CDR1 LGHNT and CDR2 FRNRAP. The CDR3 is made up of 13 amino acids. Between the trimmed V and J ends, which lost 0 bases and 5 bases, there was a span of 7 bases. CDR3 region: CASGLVLGTEAFF. The DNA for the CDR3 is TGTGCTAGTGGTTTGGTACTCGGGACTGAAGCTTTCTTT.

As for this clonotype: A read error is possible here, since a much larger clone lies one base away. The chain joins TRBV6-2 or TRBV6-3 to TRBJ1-2, with 8 bases aligning to TRBD1. The CDR3 spans 18 residues. The trim removed 10 bases at V and 4 bases at J, leaving 23 bases unmatched. CDR1 and CDR2 from the germline V gene are MNHEY and SVGEGT. The CDR3 is CATRATRDRILSSYGYTF. The CDR3, as DNA: TGTGCCACCCGGGCGACCCGGGACAGGATCCTCTCCTCCTATGGCTACACCTTC.

This chain connects TRBV5-1 to TRBJ2-7, with no clear D. Trimming took off 4 bases at V and 2 bases at J, with 7 bases between the two ends. Germline assignment: CDR1 SGHRS and CDR2 YFSETQ. The CDR3 has 12 amino acids. CDR3: CASSPATYEQYF. The CDR3 region has the DNA TGCGCCAGCAGCCCTGCCACCTACGAGCAGTACTTC.

V and J are TRBV28 and TRBJ1-5; TRBD1 aligns across 7 bases. The CDR3 length is 13 residues. CDR1 MDHEN and CDR2 SYDVKM come from the germline V gene. V lost 6 bases to trimming and J lost 4 bases; unmatched junction nucleotides: 3. CDR3 protein: CASRQGGNQPQHF. CDR3 nucleotides: TGTGCCAGCAGGCAGGGGGGAAATCAGCCCCAGCATTTT.

The sample holds a few counts of this clonotype. The chain couples TRBV7-3 to TRBJ2-7; D unresolved. V lost 5 bases, J lost 6 bases, and 20 bases lay in between. The CDR3 covers 15 residues. Germline V gene sequence: CDR1 SGHTA, CDR2 FQGTGA. This CDR3 is CASSPQSRPSGEQYF. DNA for the CDR3: TGTGCCAGCAGCCCTCAGTCCCGCCCGTCTGGCGAGCAGTACTTC. Combining the CDR3 with reference TRBV7-3 and TRBJ2-7 gives the whole variable domain GAGVSQTPSNKVTEKGKYVELRCDPISGHTALYWYRQSLGQGPEFLIYFQGTGAADDSGLPNDRFFAVRPEGSVSTLKIQRTERGDSAVYLCASSPQSRPSGEQYFGPGTRLTVT.

The table lists this clonotype with a few counts. This chain links TRBV2 with TRBJ2-3; no clear D. The CDR3 contains 18 residues. Germline V CDR1 and CDR2: SNHLY, FYNNEI. V was trimmed by 4 bases and J by 0 bases, leaving 20 bases between them. The CDR3 DNA reads as TGTGCCAGCAGTGCCTTTCATTCACTCTCCACTAGCACAGATACGCAGTATTTT. Encoded protein: CASSAFHSLSTSTDTQYF.

The chain employs TRBV12-3 or TRBV12-4 and TRBJ1-1, with D possibly TRBD1 on 6 matching bases. The V gene lost 5 bases and the J gene lost 8 bases, with 9 bases spanning the gap. The CDR3 totals 11 residues. The CDR3 region has the DNA TGTGCCAGCAGTCGGACAGTAGAAGCTTTCTTT. This encodes CASSRTVEAFF.

This clonotype appeared a few times. The J gene is TRBJ2-3, the V gene TRBV29-1; 10 positions match TRBD2. Losses at the gene ends were 2 bases for V and 7 bases for J; bases not matched to a gene: 6. Germline assignment: CDR1 SQVTM and CDR2 ANQGSEA. CDR3 length: 14 residues. The CDR3 DNA follows: TGCAGCGTTGAAACTAGCGGGATCGCATATACGCAGTATTTT. It specifies CSVETSGIAYTQYF.

The table lists this clonotype with many counts. The CDR3 loop reads CASSRTSYEQYF. In nucleotides, the CDR3 is TGTGCCAGCAGCAGAACCTCCTACGAGCAGTACTTC. The chain combines TRBV6-5 with TRBJ2-7, with D unclear. V dropped 6 bases and J dropped 0 bases, with 6 bases sitting between them. The CDR3 totals 12 residues. Germline CDR1 MNHEY, CDR2 SVGAGI.

This clonotype was counted between two and nine times. A junction boundary mismatches the germline segment, possibly from a read error. The rearrangement uses TRBV27 and TRBJ1-2, with 10 bases matching TRBD1. Germline CDR1 is MNHEY and CDR2 is SMNVEV (reference sequence). This CDR3 spans 16 amino acids. The CDR3 nucleotides are TGTGTCAGCAGTCCAACCCCGGGACAGGGGTTGTATGGCTACACCTTC. It translates to CVSSPTPGQGLYGYTF.

The V gene is TRBV7-3, the J gene TRBJ1-5; D is unresolved. CDR1 is SGHTA, CDR2 FQGTGA, per germline. Trimming pared 5 bases from V and 7 bases from J, leaving 12 bases between. The CDR3 extends over 13 amino acids. This chain's CDR3 is CASSRERNQPQHF. The CDR3 DNA reads as TGTGCCAGCAGCCGAGAGAGGAACCAGCCCCAGCATTTT.

This clonotype was recorded a few times. The chain has TRBV29-1 and TRBJ2-6; D not resolved. This CDR3 has 12 amino acids. Trimming left V 6 bases short and J 1 base short, with 4 bases between. Germline V gives CDR1 SQVTM, CDR2 ANQGSEA. CDR3 nucleotide sequence: TGCAGCGTGGTTTCTGGGGCCAACGTCCTGACTTTC. Encoded protein: CSVVSGANVLTF.

The rearrangement joins TRBV7-2 to TRBJ2-7; 12 bases are shared with TRBD2. Germline V gives CDR1 SGHTA, CDR2 FQGNSA. This CDR3 region has 16 residues. V dropped 2 bases and J dropped 5; count of bases not matched to a gene: 7. The DNA of the CDR3 is TGTGCCAGCAGCTTAAGGCCACTAGCGGGGGGTAACGAGCAGTACTTC. Translation gives CASSLRPLAGGNEQYF.

The J gene is TRBJ1-6, the V gene TRBV7-9, with a weak D call TRBD1 (6 bases). This CDR3 has 15 amino acids. The V and J ends lost 3 bases and 7 bases respectively, with 13 bases between them. The germline V gene encodes CDR1 SEHNR and CDR2 FQNEAQ (reference sequence). This chain's CDR3 is CASSFLNQGNSPLHF. The CDR3 nucleotides read TGTGCCAGCAGCTTTTTAAACCAGGGGAATTCACCCCTCCACTTT.

The V gene is TRBV6-2 or TRBV6-3, the J gene TRBJ1-1; D unresolved. Germline lookup yields CDR1 MNHEY and CDR2 SVGEGT. This CDR3 has 17 amino acids. Trimming left V 2 bases short and J 3 bases short, with 19 bases between. In DNA, the CDR3 is TGTGCCAGCAGTTACACCCGTATAGGACCAAGGGACACTGAAGCTTTCTTT. Protein: CASSYTRIGPRDTEAFF.

This clonotype was found a few times. V usage is TRBV5-1 and J usage is TRBJ1-4; weak D call: TRBD1 (6 bases). Between the trimmed V and J ends, which lost 0 bases and 2 bases, there was a span of 8 bases. This CDR3 is built from 15 residues. Germline assignment: CDR1 SGHRS and CDR2 YFSETQ. The CDR3 is CASSLEGVTNEKLFF. The CDR3 DNA is TGCGCCAGCAGCTTGGAGGGGGTGACTAATGAAAAACTGTTTTTT.

This clonotype occurred a few times. The rearrangement links TRBV20-1 to TRBJ2-5; TRBD1 is a possible D gene (6 bases). The V and J ends lost 4 bases and 5 bases respectively, with 14 bases between them. The germline CDR1 and CDR2 sequences are DFQATT and SNEGSKA (reference sequence). The CDR3 is 13 residues long. The CDR3 sequence: CSAKGTRAETQYF. The CDR3, as DNA: TGCAGTGCTAAAGGGACACGGGCCGAGACCCAGTACTTC.

This clonotype was counted ten times or more. The chain carries TRBV7-8 and TRBJ2-3; 7 bases align to TRBD1. V gave up 1 base and J gave up 2 bases; unmatched junction bases: 24. Germline V CDR1 and CDR2: SGHVS, FQNEAQ. The CDR3 spans 22 residues. The CDR3 nucleotides read TGTGCCAGCAGCTTAGTACATCCCTACAGTCGTGGCAAAGACAGGGTCACAGATACGCAGTATTTT. It codes for CASSLVHPYSRGKDRVTDTQYF.